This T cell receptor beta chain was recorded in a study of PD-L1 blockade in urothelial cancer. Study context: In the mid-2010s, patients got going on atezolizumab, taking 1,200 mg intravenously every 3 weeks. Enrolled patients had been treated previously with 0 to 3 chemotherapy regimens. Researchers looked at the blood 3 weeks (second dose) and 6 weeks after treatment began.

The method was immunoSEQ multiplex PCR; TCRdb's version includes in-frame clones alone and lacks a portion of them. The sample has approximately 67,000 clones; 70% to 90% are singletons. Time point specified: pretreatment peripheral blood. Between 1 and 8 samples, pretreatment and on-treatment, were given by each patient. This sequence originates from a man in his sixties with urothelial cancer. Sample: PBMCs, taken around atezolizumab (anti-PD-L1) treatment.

This chain's CDR3 is CASSDRQGAGEQYF. CDR3 in DNA: TGCGCCAGCAGTGACCGTCAGGGGGCAGGCGAGCAGTACTTC. V usage is TRBV10-2 and J usage is TRBJ2-7; TRBD1 agrees at 8 bases. CDR1 WSHSY and CDR2 SAAADI come from the germline V gene. V shed 3 bases, J shed 6 bases, and the junction held 7 bases outside the gene matches. The CDR3 runs 14 residues.